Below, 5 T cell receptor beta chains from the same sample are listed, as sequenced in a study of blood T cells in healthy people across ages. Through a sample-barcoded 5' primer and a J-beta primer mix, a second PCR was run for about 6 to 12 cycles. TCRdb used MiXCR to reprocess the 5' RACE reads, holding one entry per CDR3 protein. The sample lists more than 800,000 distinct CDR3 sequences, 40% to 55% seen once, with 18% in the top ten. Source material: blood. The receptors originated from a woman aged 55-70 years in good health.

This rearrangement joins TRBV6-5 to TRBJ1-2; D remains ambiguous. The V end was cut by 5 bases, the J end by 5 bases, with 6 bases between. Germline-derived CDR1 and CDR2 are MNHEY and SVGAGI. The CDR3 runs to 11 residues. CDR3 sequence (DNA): TGTGCCAGCAGTGGAACGTATGGCTACACCTTC. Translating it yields CASSGTYGYTF.

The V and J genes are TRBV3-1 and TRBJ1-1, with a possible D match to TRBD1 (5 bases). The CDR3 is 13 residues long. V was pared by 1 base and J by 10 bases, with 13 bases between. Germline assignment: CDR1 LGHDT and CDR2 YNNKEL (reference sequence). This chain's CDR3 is CASSQVISQGAFF. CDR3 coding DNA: TGTGCCAGCAGCCAAGTTATATCTCAGGGAGCTTTCTTT.

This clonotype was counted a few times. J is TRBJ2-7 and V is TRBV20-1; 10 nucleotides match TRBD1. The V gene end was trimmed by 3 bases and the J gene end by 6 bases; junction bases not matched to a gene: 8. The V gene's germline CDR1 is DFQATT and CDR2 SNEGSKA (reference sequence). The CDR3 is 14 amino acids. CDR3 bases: TGCAGTGCTAGGCCGACAGGGGGCAAGGTCGAGCAGTACTTC. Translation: CSARPTGGKVEQYF.

The DNA for the CDR3 is TGCAGTGCCGGGGTAATTACCAACTACGAGCAGTACTTC. This encodes CSAGVITNYEQYF. The chain recombines TRBV20-1 with TRBJ2-7; possibly TRBD2 for D (5 bases). The CDR3 is 13 residues long. With 6 bases removed from V and 3 bases from J, the gap between germline ends came to 15 bases. Germline V gene sequence: CDR1 DFQATT, CDR2 SNEGSKA (reference sequence).

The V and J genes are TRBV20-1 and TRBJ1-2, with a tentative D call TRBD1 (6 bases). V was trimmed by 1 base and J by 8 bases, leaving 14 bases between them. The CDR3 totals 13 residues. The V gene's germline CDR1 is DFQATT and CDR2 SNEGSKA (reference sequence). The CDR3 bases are TGCAGTGCTAGAGGGACTACAGGGAAAGGCTACACCTTC. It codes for CSARGTTGKGYTF.